Detailed here is one T cell receptor beta chain. The V gene lost 3 bases and the J gene lost 7 bases, with 7 bases spanning the gap. The CDR3 length is 13 residues. Measured with immunoSEQ multiplex PCR; TCRdb has only the in-frame clones, and not every one. The sample has 150,000 to 250,000 clones, over 85% seen once. The entry originates in a study of T cell responses to AZD1222 COVID-19 vaccine. The V gene is TRBV12-3 or TRBV12-4, the J gene TRBJ1-6; D is unclear. The specimen was peripheral blood, collected 28 days after the second AZD1222 dose. The receptor was isolated from an adult who received the AZD1222 COVID-19 vaccine. The CDR3 DNA reads TGTGCCAGCAGTTTCTTGACAAATTCACCCCTCCACTTT. This sequence encodes CASSFLTNSPLHF.